One sample yielded the 28 T cell receptor beta chains listed below, sequenced in a study of preoperative IRX-2 immunotherapy in early breast cancer. Data came from immunoSEQ multiplex PCR; TCRdb stores just in-frame clones and leaves some out. The table lists a few thousand clones, around 79% of them singletons. As for treatment: preoperative locoregional IRX-2 cytokine immunotherapy. Sequencing was performed on tumor tissue, taken after IRX-2 immunotherapy. The receptors derive from a human donor with breast cancer.

The chain has TRBV28 and TRBJ2-7, with 10 bases lining up with TRBD1. The CDR3 is 14 amino acids. The germline gives CDR1 MDHEN, CDR2 SYDVKM. V was clipped by 3 bases and J by 4 bases; unmatched bases: 3. CDR3 sequence reads: CASSLGDRGYEQYF. CDR3 DNA: TGTGCCAGCAGTTTGGGGGACAGGGGTTACGAGCAGTACTTC.

The chain combines TRBV9 with TRBJ1-1; TRBD1 matches 12 bases. The V gene end was trimmed by 4 bases and the J gene end by 6 bases; junction bases not matched to a gene: 7. This CDR3 has 15 amino acids. Per germline, CDR1 SGDLS and CDR2 YYNGEE. CDR3 sequence reads: CASSLGQGAFAEAFF. CDR3 DNA sequence: TGTGCCAGCAGCTTGGGACAGGGGGCTTTCGCTGAAGCTTTCTTT.

This clone showed up just once. The J gene is TRBJ2-1, the V gene TRBV6-4, with 10 positions matching TRBD1. The V segment lost 4 bases and the J segment 8 bases; nucleotides outside the gene matches: 11. Germline V gene data show CDR1 as MRHNA and CDR2 as SNTAGT. This CDR3 region has 16 residues. CDR3 DNA: TGTGCCAGCAGTGTCGGGACAGGGGTAGTAAAACATGAGCAGTTCTTC. This codes for CASSVGTGVVKHEQFF.

The genes are TRBV28 and TRBJ2-7, with TRBD1 identical over 7 bases. The CDR3 runs 13 residues. Germline values: CDR1 MDHEN, CDR2 SYDVKM. V shed 4 bases, J shed 1 base, and the junction held 1 base outside the gene matches. CDR3 protein: CASSSGQSYEQYF. As DNA, the CDR3 is TGTGCCAGCAGTTCGGGACAGTCCTACGAGCAGTACTTC. Using reference TRBV28 and TRBJ2-7 for the parts outside the CDR3, the full variable domain is DVKVTQSSRYLVKRTGEKVFLECVQDMDHENMFWYRQDPGLGLRLIYFSYDVKMKEKGDIPEGYSVSREKKERFSLILESASTNQTSMYLCASSSGQSYEQYFGPGTRLTVT.

The chain carries TRBV11-3 and TRBJ2-2; 10 bases map to TRBD1. This CDR3 spans 16 amino acids. Trimming removed 3 bases from V and 4 bases from J; junction bases left unmatched: 5. CDR1 and CDR2 (germline): SGHNT, YENEEA. In DNA form, the CDR3 reads TGTGCCAGCAGCTTGGGACAGGGGAAGGTCACCGGGGAGCTGTTTTTT. The encoded protein is CASSLGQGKVTGELFF.

This sequence joins TRBV6-8 and TRBJ2-1; perhaps TRBD1 as D (5 bases). The germline CDR1 and CDR2 sequences are MNHGY and SAAAGT. Between the trimmed V and J ends, which lost 2 bases and 8 bases, there was a span of 13 bases. The CDR3 has 14 residues. The CDR3 sequence is CASSYSRERDEQFF. The CDR3 DNA follows: TGTGCCAGCAGTTACAGCAGGGAAAGGGATGAGCAGTTCTTC.

The chain employs TRBV11-3 and TRBJ1-2, with D unresolved. CDR1 and CDR2 from the germline V gene are SGHNT and YENEEA. The CDR3 totals 18 residues. V was clipped by 4 bases and J by 0 bases, with 21 bases between them. The CDR3 here is CASSYGLRSAGANYGYTF. Here the CDR3 DNA reads TGTGCCAGCAGCTACGGGTTAAGATCGGCGGGAGCTAACTATGGCTACACCTTC.

The rearrangement joins TRBV5-1 to TRBJ1-4; D not certain. The CDR3 has 15 residues. Between the trimmed V and J ends, which lost 1 base and 4 bases, there was a span of 11 bases. Germline CDR1 is SGHRS and CDR2 is YFSETQ. CDR3 in amino acids: CASSLRSAVNEKLFF. CDR3 DNA: TGCGCCAGCAGCTTGCGTTCGGCAGTTAATGAAAAACTGTTTTTT.

The chain joins TRBV10-2 to TRBJ1-3; D is ambiguous. This CDR3 contains 13 residues. The germline V and J ends were trimmed by 3 bases and 9 bases, with 12 bases remaining between them. Germline V gene data show CDR1 as WSHSY and CDR2 as SAAADI. CDR3 sequence: CASSDREFGTIYF. The CDR3 DNA is TGCGCCAGCAGTGACCGGGAGTTCGGCACCATATATTTT.

This clone is judged large (0.1 to 1%). V usage is TRBV28 and J usage is TRBJ1-1, with D uncertain. The CDR3 consists of 13 residues. CDR1 is MDHEN and CDR2 is SYDVKM in the germline V gene. With 8 bases removed from V and 6 bases from J, the gap between germline ends came to 16 bases. CDR3 bases: TGTGCCAGCTCACGTTTCCGAATCTCTGAAGCTTTCTTT. Amino acids: CASSRFRISEAFF.

This clone was recorded once. V is TRBV5-1 and J is TRBJ2-2; 9 bases are shared with TRBD1. Germline lookup yields CDR1 SGHRS and CDR2 YFSETQ. This CDR3 comprises 15 residues. V shed 4 bases, J shed 1 base, and the junction held 2 bases outside the gene matches. CDR3 sequence reads: CASSRDRENTGELFF. In DNA form, the CDR3 reads TGCGCCAGCAGCCGGGACAGGGAGAACACCGGGGAGCTGTTTTTT.

The chain couples TRBV18 to TRBJ1-5, with D unresolved. Germline V CDR1 and CDR2: KGHSH, LQKENI. Trimming took off 2 bases at V and 0 bases at J, with 8 bases between the two ends. The CDR3 consists of 15 residues. The CDR3 reads CASSPASDSNQPQHF. In nucleotides, the CDR3 is TGTGCCAGCTCACCAGCGTCAGATAGCAATCAGCCCCAGCATTTT. The entire variable domain, with the rest obtained from reference TRBV18 and TRBJ1-5, is as follows: NAGVMQNPRHLVRRRGQEARLRCSPMKGHSHVYWYRQLPEEGLKFMVYLQKENIIDESGMPKERFSAEFPKEGPSILRIQQVVRGDSAAYFCASSPASDSNQPQHFGDGTRLSIL.

With respect to this clone: Additional DNA sequences in this sample encode the identical CDR3. The gene calls are TRBV15 and TRBJ1-4; D may be TRBD1 (5 bases). The V gene lost 1 base and the J gene lost 8 bases, with 11 bases spanning the gap. Germline CDR1 is LNHNV and CDR2 is YYDKDF (reference sequence). CDR3 length: 14 amino acids. The CDR3 here is CATSRGGVGEKLFF. CDR3 sequence (DNA): TGTGCCACCAGCAGAGGGGGGGTCGGGGAAAAACTGTTTTTT. Using reference TRBV15 and TRBJ1-4 for the parts outside the CDR3, the full variable domain is DAMVIQNPRYQVTQFGKPVTLSCSQTLNHNVMYWYQQKSSQAPKLLFHYYDKDFNNEADTPDNFQSRRPNTSFCFLDIRSPGLGDTAMYLCATSRGGVGEKLFFGSGTQLSVL.

By sample share, this clone is medium-sized. V gene TRBV28 combines with J gene TRBJ2-7; D perhaps matches TRBD2 (5 bases). Trimming removed 5 bases at V and 0 bases at J, with 11 bases between. CDR1 and CDR2 from the germline V gene are MDHEN and SYDVKM. The CDR3 runs 14 residues. CDR3: CASSARVTSYEQYF. The CDR3 coding sequence is TGTGCCAGCAGTGCGAGGGTTACCTCCTACGAGCAGTACTTC.

The chain employs TRBV6-8 and TRBJ1-5; no clear D. There are 16 residues in the CDR3. Germline CDR1 and CDR2: MNHGY and SAAAGT. V dropped 4 bases and J dropped 3 bases, with 16 bases sitting between them. As DNA, the CDR3 is TGTGCCAGCAGTTCGATACGGACTAGCACCAATCAGCCCCAGCATTTT. Encoded protein: CASSSIRTSTNQPQHF.

V and J are TRBV11-3 and TRBJ1-1; no firm D call. The CDR3 has 16 residues. Germline V CDR1 and CDR2: SGHNT, YENEEA. Trimming left V 1 base short and J 0 bases short, with 12 bases between. The CDR3: CASSLGPQAMNTEAFF. The DNA of the CDR3 is TGTGCCAGCAGCTTAGGACCCCAGGCAATGAACACTGAAGCTTTCTTT.

This chain links TRBV11-3 with TRBJ2-2; D is perhaps TRBD1 (6 bases). In germline, CDR1 is SGHNT, CDR2 YENEEA. Trimming removed 3 bases at V and 3 bases at J, with 8 bases between. This CDR3 has 14 amino acids. The CDR3 region is CASSFSGDTGELFF. The CDR3, as DNA: TGTGCCAGCAGCTTTTCAGGGGACACCGGGGAGCTGTTTTTT.

This clone was detected only once. The chain carries TRBV6-8 and TRBJ1-1, with 9 bases that match TRBD1. CDR3 size: 13 residues. V shed 5 bases and J 4 bases; nucleotides not matched to a gene: 2. Germline CDR1 is MNHGY and CDR2 is SAAAGT. The CDR3 bases are TGTGCCAGCAGTAGGACAGGGGTCACTGAAGCTTTCTTT. It is translated as CASSRTGVTEAFF.

V is TRBV5-1 and J is TRBJ1-2; D gene unclear. V shed 0 bases and J shed 4 bases, with 16 bases lying between them. Per germline, CDR1 SGHRS and CDR2 YFSETQ. This CDR3 is built from 16 residues. In nucleotides, the CDR3 is TGCGCCAGCAGCTTGGTATATCCCAACCGGGGCTATGGCTACACCTTC. This translates into CASSLVYPNRGYGYTF.

V is TRBV12-1 and J is TRBJ1-5. TRBV12-1 constitutes a pseudogene. The CDR3 runs to 18 residues. CDR3 sequence (DNA): TGTGCCAGCAGCTTTGCGAAAGAGGAGGGGTATAGCAATCAGCCCCAGCATTTT. It codes for CASSFAKEEGYSNQPQHF.

This chain joins TRBV6-8 and TRBJ2-1, with 11 positions matching TRBD2. V lost 2 bases and J lost 7; bases outside the gene matches: 7. The germline V gene has CDR1 MNHGY and CDR2 SAAAGT. The CDR3 sequence is 16 residues long. The CDR3 protein is CASSYPTSGGGNEQFF. The CDR3 DNA is TGTGCCAGCAGTTACCCCACTAGCGGGGGCGGGAATGAGCAGTTCTTC.

This clone was counted only a few times. This chain joins TRBV11-3 and TRBJ1-1, with D uncertain. The CDR3 covers 15 residues. Trimming shortened V by 2 bases and J by 1 base, and 11 bases separated the two germline ends. CDR1 SGHNT and CDR2 YENEEA come from the germline V gene. The CDR3 loop is CASSLTSPQNTEAFF. The CDR3 DNA reads TGTGCCAGCAGCTTAACATCACCACAGAACACTGAAGCTTTCTTT. The full variable domain, its missing parts supplied by reference TRBV11-3 and TRBJ1-1, is EAGVVQSPRYKIIEKKQPVAFWCNPISGHNTLYWYLQNLGQGPELLIRYENEEAVDDSQLPKDRFSAERLKGVDSTLKIQPAELGDSAVYLCASSLTSPQNTEAFFGQGTRLTVV.

V gene TRBV25-1 combines with J gene TRBJ2-2; D gene uncertain. This CDR3 has 12 amino acids. Germline-derived CDR1 and CDR2 are MGHDK and SYGVNS. The ends were cut back, 6 bases at V and 6 bases at J, with 8 bases in the middle. CDR3 in DNA: TGTGCCAGCAGCCTCTTCTCCGGGGAGCTGTTTTTT. This translates into CASSLFSGELFF. Full variable domain (rest looked up from reference TRBV25-1 and TRBJ2-2): EADIYQTPRYLVIGTGKKITLECSQTMGHDKMYWYQQDPGMELHLIHYSYGVNSTEKGDLSSESTVSRIRTEHFPLTLESARPSHTSQYLCASSLFSGELFFGEGSRLTVL.

The chain is built from TRBV18 and TRBJ1-5, with D possibly TRBD1 on 5 matching bases. CDR1 KGHSH and CDR2 LQKENI come from the germline V gene. The CDR3 contains 12 residues. Trimming pared 0 bases from V and 10 bases from J, leaving 7 bases between. CDR3 sequence: CASSPPQGPQHF. The DNA for the CDR3 is TGTGCCAGCTCACCACCGCAGGGACCCCAGCATTTT.

By sample share, this clone is large (0.1 to 1%). The V and J genes are TRBV6-8 and TRBJ1-1; 9 bases align to TRBD1. The CDR3 spans 14 residues. The V segment lost 4 bases and the J segment 11 bases; nucleotides outside the gene matches: 11. Germline CDR1 MNHGY, CDR2 SAAAGT. The CDR3: CASSFLGQGRDAFF. The CDR3 nucleotides are TGTGCCAGCAGTTTTCTAGGACAGGGGCGGGATGCTTTCTTT.

The V call is TRBV7-4, the J call TRBJ2-5; 10 positions match TRBD2. The CDR3 runs to 14 residues. Germline assignment: CDR1 SGHVT and CDR2 SQSDAQ. V trimming: 5 bases; J trimming: 5 bases; junction bases outside the gene matches: 5. The CDR3 coding sequence is TGTGCCAGCAGCACGGGGACTAGCGTGGAGACCCAGTACTTC. Protein product: CASSTGTSVETQYF.

This clone showed up just a few times. The chain carries TRBV6-8 and TRBJ2-1; TRBD1 or TRBD2 may be the D gene (5 bases each). The CDR3 runs to 14 residues. Germline CDR1 reads MNHGY; CDR2 reads SAAAGT. Trimming shortened V by 9 bases and J by 4 bases, and 16 bases separated the two germline ends. The chain's CDR3 is CASTGLTGYNEQFF. In DNA form, the CDR3 reads TGTGCCAGTACGGGGCTGACGGGATACAATGAGCAGTTCTTC.

The chain uses TRBV6-8 and TRBJ1-1, with 9 bases fitting TRBD1. The junction had 3 bases not matched to a gene; V was cut back by 7 bases and J by 3 bases. The germline V gene has CDR1 MNHGY and CDR2 SAAAGT. This CDR3 contains 13 residues. The CDR3 DNA reads as TGTGCCAGCATTGGGACAGGGTACACTGAAGCTTTCTTT. This sequence encodes CASIGTGYTEAFF.